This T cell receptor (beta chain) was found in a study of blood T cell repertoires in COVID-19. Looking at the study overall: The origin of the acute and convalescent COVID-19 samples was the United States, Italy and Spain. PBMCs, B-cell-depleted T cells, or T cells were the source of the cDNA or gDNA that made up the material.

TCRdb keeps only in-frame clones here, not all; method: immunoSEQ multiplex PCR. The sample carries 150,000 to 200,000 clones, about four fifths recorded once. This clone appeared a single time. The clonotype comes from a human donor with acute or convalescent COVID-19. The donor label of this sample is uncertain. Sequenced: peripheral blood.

The CDR3 is CASSFTGIDTEAFF. The CDR3, as DNA: TGTGCCAGCAGCTTCACAGGGATAGACACTGAAGCTTTCTTT. The J gene is TRBJ1-1, the V gene TRBV7-3, with a tentative D call TRBD1 (6 bases). CDR1 and CDR2 from the germline V gene are SGHTA and FQGTGA. This CDR3 has 14 amino acids. V lost 3 bases, J lost 3 bases, and 11 bases lay in between.